Presented here are 5 T cell receptor beta chains from one specimen sequenced in a study of tumor-infiltrating lymphocytes in primary liver carcinoma. The researchers obtained blood RNA from unsorted whole blood and also extracted germline DNA. Researchers generated TCR beta cDNA from approximately 0.55 ug of total RNA, relying on a constant-region primer. Libraries for TCR beta were built through three nested multiplex PCR rounds, which together made up a slightly modified ARM-PCR procedure. Amplification in the first two PCR rounds was performed using TRBV1-TRBV30 forward primers and a C-beta reverse primer for around 11 cycles each. TCRdb ran MiXCR on the multiplex PCR reads and lists one entry per CDR3 protein. The repertoire has 330,000 or so distinct CDR3 sequences, about 65% of them found once; the top ten carry under 8.5%. Sequenced material: peripheral blood. These receptor sequences come from a man aged 35 to 55 with primary liver carcinoma and hepatitis B virus infection.

A note on this clonotype: Relative to the germline gene, one junction end is altered; a read error may explain this. The chain is built from TRBV11-2 and TRBJ2-3; maybe TRBD1 (6 bases). The CDR3 extends over 14 amino acids. Germline V lookup: CDR1 SGHAT, CDR2 FQNNGV. CDR3 sequence (DNA): TGTACCAGCAGCTTAGGGGGACGAGGAGTTACGCAGTATTTT. Amino acids: CTSSLGGRGVTQYF.

In the case of this clonotype: A junction boundary mismatches the germline segment, possibly from a read error. The rearrangement joins TRBV11-2 to TRBJ2-2; 13 bases agree with TRBD2. The germline V gene encodes CDR1 SGHAT and CDR2 FQNNGV. The CDR3 is 19 amino acids. CDR3 protein: CASSLRLAGGFGDTGELFF. CDR3 DNA: TGTGCCAGCAGCCTTCGACTAGCGGGAGGTTTTGGTGACACCGGGGAACTGTTTTTT.

This chain connects TRBV4-1 to TRBJ2-7; 8 bases align to TRBD2. The trim removed 8 bases at V and 4 bases at J, leaving 13 bases unmatched. CDR3 length: 15 residues. The germline gives CDR1 MGHRA, CDR2 YSYEKL. The CDR3 loop is CASGSPSGSGYEQYF. CDR3 nucleotide sequence: TGCGCCAGCGGCTCACCAAGCGGGAGTGGTTACGAGCAGTACTTC.

This clonotype was seen a single time. A read error may explain this, as a much larger clone is one base away. This rearrangement joins TRBV6-5 to TRBJ2-1; 10 bases line up with TRBD2. The CDR3 totals 15 residues. The germline CDR1 and CDR2 sequences are MNHEY and SVGAGI. J was trimmed by 9 bases and V by 6 bases; bases with no gene match: 11. CDR3 amino acids: CASSYGLAERGEQFF. CDR3 nucleotide sequence: TGTGCCAGCAGCTATGGACTAGCGGAAAGGGGTGAGCAGTTCTTC.

This clonotype was seen repeatedly, ten times or more. The V gene is TRBV5-6, the J gene TRBJ2-1; a possible D gene is TRBD2 (5 bases). The ends were cut back, 2 bases at V and 12 bases at J, with 21 bases in the middle. Per germline, CDR1 SGHDT and CDR2 YYEEEE. The CDR3 sequence is 15 residues long. This CDR3 is CASSFGWTGSPWQFF. The CDR3 nucleotides read TGTGCCAGCAGCTTCGGGTGGACTGGATCCCCTTGGCAGTTCTTC. Full variable domain (outside the CDR3, taken from reference TRBV5-6 and TRBJ2-1): DAGVTQSPTHLIKTRGQQVTLRCSPKSGHDTVSWYQQALGQGPQFIFQYYEEEERQRGNFPDRFSGHQFPNYSSELNVNALLLGDSALYLCASSFGWTGSPWQFFGPGTRLTVL.